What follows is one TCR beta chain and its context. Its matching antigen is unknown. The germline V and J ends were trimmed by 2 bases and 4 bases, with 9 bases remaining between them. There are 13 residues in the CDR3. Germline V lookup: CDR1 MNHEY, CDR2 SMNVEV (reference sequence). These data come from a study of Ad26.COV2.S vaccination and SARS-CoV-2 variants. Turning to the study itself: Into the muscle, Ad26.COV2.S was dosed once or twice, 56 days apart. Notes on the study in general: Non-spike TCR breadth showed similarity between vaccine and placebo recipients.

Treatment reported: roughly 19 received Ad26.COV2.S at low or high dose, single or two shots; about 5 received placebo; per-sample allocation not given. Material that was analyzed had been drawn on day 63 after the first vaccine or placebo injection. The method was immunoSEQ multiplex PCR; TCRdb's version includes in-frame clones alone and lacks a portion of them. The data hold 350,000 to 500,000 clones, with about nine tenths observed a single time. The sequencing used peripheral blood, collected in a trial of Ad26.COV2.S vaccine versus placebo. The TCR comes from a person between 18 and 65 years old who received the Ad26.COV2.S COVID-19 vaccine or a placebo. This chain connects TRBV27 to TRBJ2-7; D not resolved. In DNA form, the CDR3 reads TGTGCCAGCAGTTTAGGGTGGTCTTACGAGCAGTACTTC. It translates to CASSLGWSYEQYF.